The following is a T cell receptor beta chain sequence with its context. The CDR3 is made up of 17 amino acids. Germline V lookup: CDR1 SGHNT, CDR2 YYREEE (reference sequence). The V segment lost 4 bases and the J segment 8 bases; nucleotides outside the gene matches: 19. These data originate in a study of blood T cell repertoires in COVID-19. As for the study in general: Sites in the United States, Italy and Spain provided acute and convalescent COVID-19 samples. Sample material is recorded as cDNA or gDNA derived from T cells, B-cell-depleted T cells, or PBMCs.

Original analysis: Estimation of nucleated cell counts relied on the amplification of reference gene primers. Profiling relied on immunoSEQ multiplex PCR, and the TCRdb table lists in-frame clones only, not all of them. D and trimming come from the DNA, and the V and J calls and clone size come from that table. Among about 160,000 clones listed, approximately 82% were seen once. The TCR originated in a human donor with acute or convalescent COVID-19. The donor label of this sample is uncertain. The sample taken for sequencing was peripheral blood. The chain recombines TRBV5-4 with TRBJ1-2; 8 bases are a match to TRBD1. In DNA form, the CDR3 reads TGTGCCAGCAGCCGGGGACAGGAGGGTGTGGGCGTGGGGGGCTACACCTTC. Its translation: CASSRGQEGVGVGGYTF.